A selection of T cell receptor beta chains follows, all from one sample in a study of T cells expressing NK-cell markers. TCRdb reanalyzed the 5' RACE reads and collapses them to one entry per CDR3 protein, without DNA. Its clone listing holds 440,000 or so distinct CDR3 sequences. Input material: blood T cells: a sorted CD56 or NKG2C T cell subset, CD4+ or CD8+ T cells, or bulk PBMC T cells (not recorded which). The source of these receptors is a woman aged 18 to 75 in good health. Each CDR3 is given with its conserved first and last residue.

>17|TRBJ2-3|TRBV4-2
CASSPLGGTGFTDTQYF
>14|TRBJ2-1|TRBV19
CASSMGLEYNEQFF
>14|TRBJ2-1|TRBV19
CASSIVSSYNEQFF
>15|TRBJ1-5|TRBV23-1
CASVVGDQPKQPQHF
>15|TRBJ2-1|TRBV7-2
CASSFVPQGYNEQFF
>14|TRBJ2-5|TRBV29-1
CSVEGRGSRETQYF
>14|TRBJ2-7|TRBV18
CASSPGLEAYEQYF
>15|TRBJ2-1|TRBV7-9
CASSLFPSGDNEQFF
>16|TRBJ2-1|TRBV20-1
CSASRTSGGRYNEQFF
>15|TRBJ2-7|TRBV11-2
CASSRGLADSYEQYF